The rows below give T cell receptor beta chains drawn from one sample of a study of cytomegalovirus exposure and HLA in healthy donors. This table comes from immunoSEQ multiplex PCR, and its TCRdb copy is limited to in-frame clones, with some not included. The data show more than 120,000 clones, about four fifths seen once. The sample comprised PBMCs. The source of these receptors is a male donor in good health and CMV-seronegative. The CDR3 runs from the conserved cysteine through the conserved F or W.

CDR3aa: CASSLGSGSTDTQYF
j_gene: TRBJ2-3
v_gene: TRBV27

CDR3aa: CASSAGSNYEQYF
j_gene: NA
v_gene: TRBV5-4

CDR3aa: CASSLWLDTDTQYF
j_gene: TRBJ2-3
v_gene: TRBV27

CDR3aa: CASLAGGSYNEQFF
j_gene: TRBJ2-1
v_gene: TRBV28

CDR3aa: CASSPFQVWNGYTF
j_gene: TRBJ1-2
v_gene: TRBV7-9

CDR3aa: CSVEGSGPEQFF
j_gene: TRBJ2-1
v_gene: TRBV29-1

CDR3aa: CASTPRDFMGNEQFF
j_gene: TRBJ2-1
v_gene: TRBV7-8

CDR3aa: CASSFSWTSGQSGEQFF
j_gene: TRBJ2-1
v_gene: TRBV9

CDR3aa: CASNPQGGGYGYTF
j_gene: TRBJ1-2
v_gene: TRBV19

CDR3aa: CASSPYRDSILYGYTF
j_gene: TRBJ1-2
v_gene: TRBV19

CDR3aa: CASARLQGAVYEQYF
j_gene: TRBJ2-7
v_gene: TRBV27

CDR3aa: CASSLARARRFDTQYF
j_gene: TRBJ2-3
v_gene: TRBV5-6

CDR3aa: CASSQDFMLAGEMNTEAFF
j_gene: TRBJ1-1
v_gene: TRBV4-3

CDR3aa: CASSLEVGQIQETQYF
j_gene: TRBJ2-5
v_gene: TRBV7-2